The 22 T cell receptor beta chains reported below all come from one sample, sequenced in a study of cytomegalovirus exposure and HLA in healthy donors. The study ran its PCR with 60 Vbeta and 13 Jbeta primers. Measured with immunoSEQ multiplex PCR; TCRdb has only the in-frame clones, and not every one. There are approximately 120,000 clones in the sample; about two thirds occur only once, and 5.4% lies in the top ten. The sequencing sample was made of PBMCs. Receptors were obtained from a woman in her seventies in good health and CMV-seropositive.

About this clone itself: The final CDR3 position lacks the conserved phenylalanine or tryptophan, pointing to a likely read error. CDR3 nucleotides: TGTGCCAGTAGAAGTCTAAGGGACACTGAAGCTTTCCTT. This codes for CASRSLRDTEAFL. The chain recombines TRBV19 with TRBJ1-1; D is ambiguous. The CDR3 is 13 amino acids. Per germline, CDR1 LNHDA and CDR2 SQIVND (reference sequence). The V end was cut by 6 bases, the J end by 3 bases, with 11 bases between.

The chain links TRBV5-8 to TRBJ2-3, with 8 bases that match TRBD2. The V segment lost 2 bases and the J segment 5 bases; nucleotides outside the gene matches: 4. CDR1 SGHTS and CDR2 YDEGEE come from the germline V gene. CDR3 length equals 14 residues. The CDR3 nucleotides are TGTGCCAGCAGCTTTAGCGGGACTGGAGATACGCAGTATTTT. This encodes CASSFSGTGDTQYF.

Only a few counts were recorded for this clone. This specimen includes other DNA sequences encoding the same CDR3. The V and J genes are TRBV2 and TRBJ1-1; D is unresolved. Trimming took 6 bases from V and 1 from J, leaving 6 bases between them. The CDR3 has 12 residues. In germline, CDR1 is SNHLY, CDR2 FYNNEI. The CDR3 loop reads CASRRENTEAFF. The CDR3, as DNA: TGTGCCAGCAGACGGGAGAACACTGAAGCTTTCTTT.

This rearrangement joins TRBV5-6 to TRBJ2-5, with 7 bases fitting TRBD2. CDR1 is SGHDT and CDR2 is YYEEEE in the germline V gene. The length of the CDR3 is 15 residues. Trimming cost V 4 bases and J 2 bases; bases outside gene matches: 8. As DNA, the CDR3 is TGTGCCAGCAGCCCCGGGGCGGGGGTTCAAGAGACCCAGTACTTC. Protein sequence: CASSPGAGVQETQYF.

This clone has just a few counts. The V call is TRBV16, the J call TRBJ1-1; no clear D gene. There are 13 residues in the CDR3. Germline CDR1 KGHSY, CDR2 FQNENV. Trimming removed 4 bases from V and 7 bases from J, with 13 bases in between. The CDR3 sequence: CASSPPSRVEAFF. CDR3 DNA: TGTGCCAGCAGCCCGCCTTCGCGAGTTGAAGCTTTCTTT.

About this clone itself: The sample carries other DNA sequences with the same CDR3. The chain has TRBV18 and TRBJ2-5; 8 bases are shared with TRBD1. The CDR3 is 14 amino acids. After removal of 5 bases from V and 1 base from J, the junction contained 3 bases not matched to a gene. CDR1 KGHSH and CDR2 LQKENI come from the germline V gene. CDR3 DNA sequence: TGTGCCAGCTCATTGGACAGGGTCCAAGAGACCCAGTACTTC. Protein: CASSLDRVQETQYF.

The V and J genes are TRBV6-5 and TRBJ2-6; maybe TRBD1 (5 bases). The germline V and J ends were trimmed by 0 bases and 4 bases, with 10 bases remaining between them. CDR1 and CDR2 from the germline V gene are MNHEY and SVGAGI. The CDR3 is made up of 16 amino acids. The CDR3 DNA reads TGTGCCAGCAGTTACTCGTCTGGGGCGGGGGCCAACGTCCTGACTTTC. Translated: CASSYSSGAGANVLTF.

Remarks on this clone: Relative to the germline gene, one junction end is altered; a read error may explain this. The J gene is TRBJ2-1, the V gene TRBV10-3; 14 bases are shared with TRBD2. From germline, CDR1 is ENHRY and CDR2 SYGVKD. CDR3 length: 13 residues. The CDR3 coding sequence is TGTGCCATCAATGAGGGACTAGCGGGGGTGCAGTTCTTC. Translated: CAINEGLAGVQFF.

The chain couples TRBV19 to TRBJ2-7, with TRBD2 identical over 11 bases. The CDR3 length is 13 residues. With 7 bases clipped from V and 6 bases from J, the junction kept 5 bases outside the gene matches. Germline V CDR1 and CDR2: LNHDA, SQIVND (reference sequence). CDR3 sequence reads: CASNSGGATEQYF. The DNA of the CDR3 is TGTGCCAGTAATAGCGGGGGGGCTACCGAGCAGTACTTC.

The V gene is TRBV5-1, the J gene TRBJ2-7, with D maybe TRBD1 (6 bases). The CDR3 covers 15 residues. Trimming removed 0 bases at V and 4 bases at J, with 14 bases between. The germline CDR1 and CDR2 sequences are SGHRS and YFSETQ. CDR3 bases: TGCGCCAGCAGCTTGGGCCAGGGGTCGTGGTACGAGCAGTACTTC. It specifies CASSLGQGSWYEQYF.

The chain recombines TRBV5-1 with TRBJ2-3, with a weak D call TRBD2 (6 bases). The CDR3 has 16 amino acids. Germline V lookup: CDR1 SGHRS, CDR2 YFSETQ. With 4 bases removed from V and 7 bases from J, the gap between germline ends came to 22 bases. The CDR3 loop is CASSPASDIARNTQYF. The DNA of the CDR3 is TGCGCCAGCAGCCCCGCTAGCGACATAGCTCGTAATACGCAGTATTTT.

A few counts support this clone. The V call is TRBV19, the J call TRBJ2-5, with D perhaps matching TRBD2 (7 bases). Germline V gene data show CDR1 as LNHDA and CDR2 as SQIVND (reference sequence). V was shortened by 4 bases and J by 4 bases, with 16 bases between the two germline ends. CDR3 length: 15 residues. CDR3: CASSTGGGAGETQYF. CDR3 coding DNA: TGTGCCAGTAGTACCGGAGGGGGGGCAGGAGAGACCCAGTACTTC.

For the CDR3, the DNA is TGTGCCAGCAGAGGACAGGGGGCACATCAGCCCCAGCATTTT. Translated: CASRGQGAHQPQHF. The chain uses TRBV6-6 and TRBJ1-5, with TRBD1 matching 11 bases. This CDR3 is 14 amino acids long. The junction had 3 bases not matched to a gene; V was cut back by 6 bases and J by 5 bases. Germline V gives CDR1 MNHNY, CDR2 SVGAGI (reference sequence).

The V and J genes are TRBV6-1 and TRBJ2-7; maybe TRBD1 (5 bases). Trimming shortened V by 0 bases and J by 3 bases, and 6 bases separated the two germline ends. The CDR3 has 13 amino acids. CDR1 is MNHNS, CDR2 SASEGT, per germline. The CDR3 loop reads CASSEADSYEQYF. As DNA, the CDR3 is TGTGCCAGCAGTGAAGCAGACAGCTACGAGCAGTACTTC.

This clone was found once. Here the CDR3 DNA reads TGTGCCAGCAGTTACGGGACAGGGGGAAACACCATATATTTT. As protein: CASSYGTGGNTIYF. V and J are TRBV6-5 and TRBJ1-3, with 9 positions matching TRBD1. Germline CDR1 is MNHEY and CDR2 is SVGAGI. V shed 2 bases and J 4 bases; nucleotides not matched to a gene: 0. The length of the CDR3 is 14 residues.

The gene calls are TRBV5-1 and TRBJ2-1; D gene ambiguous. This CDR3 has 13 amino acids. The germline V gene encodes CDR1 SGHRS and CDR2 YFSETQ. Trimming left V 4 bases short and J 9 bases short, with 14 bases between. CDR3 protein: CASSLRLRSEQFF. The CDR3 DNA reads TGCGCCAGCAGCCTACGACTCCGGAGTGAGCAGTTCTTC.

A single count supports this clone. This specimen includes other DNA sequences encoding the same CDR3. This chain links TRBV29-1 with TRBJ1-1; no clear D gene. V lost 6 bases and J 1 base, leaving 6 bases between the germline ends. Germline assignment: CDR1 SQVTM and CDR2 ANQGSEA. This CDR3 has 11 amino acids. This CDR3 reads CSVYRNTEAFF. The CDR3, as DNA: TGCAGCGTCTACAGGAACACTGAAGCTTTCTTT.

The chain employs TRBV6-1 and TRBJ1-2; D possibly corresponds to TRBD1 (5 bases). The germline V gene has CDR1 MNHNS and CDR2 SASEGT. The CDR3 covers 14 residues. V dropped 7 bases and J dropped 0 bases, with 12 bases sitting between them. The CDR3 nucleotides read TGTGCCAGCACTACAGGATTAGCTAACTATGGCTACACCTTC. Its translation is CASTTGLANYGYTF.

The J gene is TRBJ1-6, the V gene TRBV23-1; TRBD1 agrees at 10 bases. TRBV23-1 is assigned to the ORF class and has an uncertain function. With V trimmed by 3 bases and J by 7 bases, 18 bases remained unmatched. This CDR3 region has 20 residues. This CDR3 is CASSQNPGQGPPEVNSPLHF. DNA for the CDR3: TGCGCCAGCAGTCAGAACCCGGGACAGGGGCCCCCGGAGGTAAATTCACCCCTCCACTTT.

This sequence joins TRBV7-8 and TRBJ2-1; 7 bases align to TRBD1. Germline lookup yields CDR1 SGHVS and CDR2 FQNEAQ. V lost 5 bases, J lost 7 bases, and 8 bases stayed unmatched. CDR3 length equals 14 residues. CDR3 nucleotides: TGTGCCAGCAGCCCGACAGGGTACAGTAATGAGCAGTTCTTC. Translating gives CASSPTGYSNEQFF. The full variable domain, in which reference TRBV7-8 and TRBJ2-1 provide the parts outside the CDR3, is GAGVSQSPRYKVAKRGQDVALRCDPISGHVSLFWYQQALGQGPEFLTYFQNEAQLDKSGLPSDRFFAERPEGSVSTLKIQRTQQEDSAVYLCASSPTGYSNEQFFGPGTRLTVL.

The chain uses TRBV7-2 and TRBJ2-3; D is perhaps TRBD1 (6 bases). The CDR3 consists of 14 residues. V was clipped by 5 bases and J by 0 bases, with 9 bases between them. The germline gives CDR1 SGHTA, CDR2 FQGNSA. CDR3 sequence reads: CASSPGTSTDTQYF. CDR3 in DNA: TGTGCCAGCAGCCCCGGGACAAGCACAGATACGCAGTATTTT.

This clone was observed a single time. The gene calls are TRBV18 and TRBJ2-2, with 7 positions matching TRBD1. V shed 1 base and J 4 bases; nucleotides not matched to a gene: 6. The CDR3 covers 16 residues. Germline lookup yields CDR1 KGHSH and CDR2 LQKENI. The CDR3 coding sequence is TGTGCCAGCTCACCACTGCAGACAGGGTCCACCGGGGAGCTGTTTTTT. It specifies CASSPLQTGSTGELFF.